The entry that follows covers one TCR beta chain sequence. The sample is drawn from a study of blood T cell repertoires in COVID-19. Study summary: Some COVID-19 samples were acute and others convalescent; all came from the United States, Italy and Spain. Sources were T cells, B-cell-depleted T cells, or PBMCs; the material itself was cDNA or gDNA.

V was clipped by 10 bases and J by 0 bases, with 12 bases between them. Germline assignment: CDR1 MGHDK and CDR2 SYGVNS. The CDR3 is 13 residues long. Original analysis: Reference gene primer amplification in the assay estimated nucleated cell counts. Only in-frame clones appear in the TCRdb table, and some are missing; sequencing was by immunoSEQ multiplex PCR. Clone size and the V and J calls come from that table; the DNA yielded D and trimming. The sample carries about 200,000 clones, more than 85% recorded once. Sequenced input: peripheral blood. The sequence came from a man aged 55 to 70 with acute or convalescent COVID-19. This chain uses TRBV25-1 with TRBJ1-2; D gene unclear. The chain's CDR3 is CATQGRANYGYTF. Written as DNA, the CDR3 is TGTGCCACCCAAGGCCGGGCTAACTATGGCTACACCTTC.